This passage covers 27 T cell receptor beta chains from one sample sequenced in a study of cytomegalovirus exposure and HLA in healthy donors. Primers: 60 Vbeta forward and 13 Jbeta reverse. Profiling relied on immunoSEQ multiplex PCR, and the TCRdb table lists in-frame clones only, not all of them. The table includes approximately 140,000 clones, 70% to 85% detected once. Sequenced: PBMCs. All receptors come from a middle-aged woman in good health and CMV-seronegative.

CDR3 amino acids: CASSESLVRPFF. CDR3 coding DNA: TGTGCCAGCAGTGAAAGCTTAGTACGTCCGTTCTTC. This sequence joins TRBV6-1 and TRBJ2-1, with D uncertain. Trimming shortened V by 2 bases and J by 15 bases, and 14 bases separated the two germline ends. Germline V gene lookup returns CDR1 MNHNS and CDR2 SASEGT. This CDR3 spans 12 amino acids.

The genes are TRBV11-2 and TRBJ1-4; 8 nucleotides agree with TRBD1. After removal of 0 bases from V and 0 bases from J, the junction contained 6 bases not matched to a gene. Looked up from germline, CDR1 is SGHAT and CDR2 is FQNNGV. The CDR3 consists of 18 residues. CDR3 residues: CASSLDPRGPATNEKLFF. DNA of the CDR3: TGTGCCAGCAGCTTAGATCCCAGGGGGCCGGCAACTAATGAAAAACTGTTTTTT.

CDR3 residues: CASSPDRFTDTQYF. The CDR3 DNA sequence: TGTGCCAGCAGCCCTGACAGGTTCACAGATACGCAGTATTTT. The chain carries TRBV7-3 and TRBJ2-3, with D tentatively TRBD1 (6 bases). Germline lookup yields CDR1 SGHTA and CDR2 FQGTGA. The CDR3 runs 14 residues. V lost 5 bases, J lost 2 bases, and 11 bases lay in between. Combining the CDR3 with reference TRBV7-3 and TRBJ2-3 gives the whole variable domain GAGVSQTPSNKVTEKGKYVELRCDPISGHTALYWYRQSLGQGPEFLIYFQGTGAADDSGLPNDRFFAVRPEGSVSTLKIQRTERGDSAVYLCASSPDRFTDTQYFGPGTRLTVL.

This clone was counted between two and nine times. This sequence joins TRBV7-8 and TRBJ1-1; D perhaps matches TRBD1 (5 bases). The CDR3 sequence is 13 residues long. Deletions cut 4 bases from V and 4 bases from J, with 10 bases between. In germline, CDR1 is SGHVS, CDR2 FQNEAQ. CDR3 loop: CASSSWGVTEAFF. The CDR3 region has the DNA TGTGCCAGCAGCTCATGGGGGGTCACTGAAGCTTTCTTT.

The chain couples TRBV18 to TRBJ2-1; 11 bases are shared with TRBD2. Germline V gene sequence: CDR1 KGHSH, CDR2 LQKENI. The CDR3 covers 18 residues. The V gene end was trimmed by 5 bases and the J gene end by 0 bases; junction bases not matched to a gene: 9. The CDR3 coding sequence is TGTGCCAGCTCAGGTTCTAGCGGGAGGCGGAGCTCCTACAATGAGCAGTTCTTC. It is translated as CASSGSSGRRSSYNEQFF.

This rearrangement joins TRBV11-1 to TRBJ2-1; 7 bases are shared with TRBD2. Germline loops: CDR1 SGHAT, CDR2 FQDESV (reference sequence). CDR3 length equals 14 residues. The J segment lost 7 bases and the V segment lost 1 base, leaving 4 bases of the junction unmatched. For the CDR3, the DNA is TGTGCCAGCAGCTTAGATACAGCGGGGAATGAGCAGTTCTTC. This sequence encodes CASSLDTAGNEQFF.

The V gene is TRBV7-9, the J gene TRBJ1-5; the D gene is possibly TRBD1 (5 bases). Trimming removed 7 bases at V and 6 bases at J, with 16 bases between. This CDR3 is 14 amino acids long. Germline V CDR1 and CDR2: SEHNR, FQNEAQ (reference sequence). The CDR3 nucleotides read TGTGCCAGCACCCTTAGTGGAGGGACTCAGCCCCAGCATTTT. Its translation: CASTLSGGTQPQHF.

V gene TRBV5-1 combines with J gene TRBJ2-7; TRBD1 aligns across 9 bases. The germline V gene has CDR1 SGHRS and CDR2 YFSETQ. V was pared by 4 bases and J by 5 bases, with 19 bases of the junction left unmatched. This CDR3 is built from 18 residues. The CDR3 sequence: CASSPNWVGDRVFNEQYF. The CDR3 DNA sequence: TGCGCCAGCAGCCCTAATTGGGTGGGGGACAGGGTCTTCAACGAGCAGTACTTC.

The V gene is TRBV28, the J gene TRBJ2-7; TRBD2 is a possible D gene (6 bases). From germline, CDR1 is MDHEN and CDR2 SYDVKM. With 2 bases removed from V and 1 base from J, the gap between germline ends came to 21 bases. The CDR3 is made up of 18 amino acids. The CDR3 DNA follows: TGTGCCAGCAGTTTAGTCCTAAACAAGGGACTGGTTTCCTACGAGCAGTACTTC. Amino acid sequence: CASSLVLNKGLVSYEQYF.

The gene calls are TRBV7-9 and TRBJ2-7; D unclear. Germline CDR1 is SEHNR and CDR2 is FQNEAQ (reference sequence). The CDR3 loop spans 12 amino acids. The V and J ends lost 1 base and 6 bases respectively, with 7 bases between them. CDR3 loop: CASSLDTFEQYF. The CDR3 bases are TGTGCCAGCAGCTTAGACACCTTCGAGCAGTACTTC.

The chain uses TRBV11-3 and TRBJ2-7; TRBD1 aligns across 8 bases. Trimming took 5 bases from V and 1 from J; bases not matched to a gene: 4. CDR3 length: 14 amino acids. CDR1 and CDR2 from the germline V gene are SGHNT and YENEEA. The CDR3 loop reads CASSARTGSYEQYF. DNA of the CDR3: TGTGCCAGCAGCGCCCGGACAGGGTCCTACGAGCAGTACTTC.

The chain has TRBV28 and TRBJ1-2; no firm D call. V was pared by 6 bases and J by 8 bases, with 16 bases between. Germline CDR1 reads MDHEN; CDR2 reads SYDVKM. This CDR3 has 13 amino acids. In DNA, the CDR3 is TGTGCCAGCAGATCCGGACTGTCTCGGGGCTACACCTTC. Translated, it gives CASRSGLSRGYTF.

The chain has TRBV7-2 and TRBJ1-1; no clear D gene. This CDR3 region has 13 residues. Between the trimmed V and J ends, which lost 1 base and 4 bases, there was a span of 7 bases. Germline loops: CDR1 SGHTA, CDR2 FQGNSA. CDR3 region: CASSLETATEAFF. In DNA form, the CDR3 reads TGTGCCAGCAGCTTAGAAACAGCCACTGAAGCTTTCTTT. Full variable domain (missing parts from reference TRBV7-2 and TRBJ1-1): GAGVSQSPSNKVTEKGKDVELRCDPISGHTALYWYRQSLGQGLEFLIYFQGNSAPDKSGLPSDRFSAERTGGSVSTLTIQRTQQEDSAVYLCASSLETATEAFFGQGTRLTVV.

CDR3 region: CASSFNRMSSGNTIYF. The CDR3 region has the DNA TGTGCCAGCAGCTTTAACAGAATGAGCTCTGGAAACACCATATATTTT. This chain links TRBV5-6 with TRBJ1-3; no clear D gene. V was trimmed by 2 bases and J by 0 bases, leaving 12 bases between them. The CDR3 extends over 16 amino acids. The germline V gene has CDR1 SGHDT and CDR2 YYEEEE.

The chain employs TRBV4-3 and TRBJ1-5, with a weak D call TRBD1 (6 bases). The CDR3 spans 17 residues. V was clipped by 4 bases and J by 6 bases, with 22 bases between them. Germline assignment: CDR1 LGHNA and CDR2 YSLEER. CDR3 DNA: TGCGCCAGCAGCCGCCGTTGGGGGGGGGCAAACGTTCAGCCCCAGCATTTT. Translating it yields CASSRRWGGANVQPQHF.

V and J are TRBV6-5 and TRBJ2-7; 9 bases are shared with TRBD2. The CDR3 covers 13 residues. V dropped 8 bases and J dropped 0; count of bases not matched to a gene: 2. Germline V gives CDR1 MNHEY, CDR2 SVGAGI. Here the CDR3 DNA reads TGTGCCAGCCGACTAGCGGACTCCTACGAGCAGTACTTC. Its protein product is CASRLADSYEQYF.

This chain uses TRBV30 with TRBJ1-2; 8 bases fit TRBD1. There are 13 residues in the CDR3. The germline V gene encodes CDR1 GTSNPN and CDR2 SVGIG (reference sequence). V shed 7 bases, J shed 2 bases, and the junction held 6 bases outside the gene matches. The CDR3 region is CAYWDRLNYGYTF. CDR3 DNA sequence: TGTGCCTACTGGGACAGGCTGAACTATGGCTACACCTTC.

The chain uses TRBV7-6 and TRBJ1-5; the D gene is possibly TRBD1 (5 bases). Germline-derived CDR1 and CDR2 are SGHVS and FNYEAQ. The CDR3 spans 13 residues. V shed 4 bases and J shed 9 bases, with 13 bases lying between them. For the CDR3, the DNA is TGTGCCAGCAGCTCTTCTGGGGCCGGGCCCCAGCATTTT. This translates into CASSSSGAGPQHF.

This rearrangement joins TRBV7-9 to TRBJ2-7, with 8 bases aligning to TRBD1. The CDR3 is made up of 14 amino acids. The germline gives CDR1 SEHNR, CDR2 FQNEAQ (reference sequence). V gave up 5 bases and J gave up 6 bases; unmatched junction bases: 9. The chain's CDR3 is CASSQGAPLSEQYF. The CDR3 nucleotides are TGTGCCAGCAGCCAGGGGGCCCCCCTTAGCGAGCAGTACTTC.

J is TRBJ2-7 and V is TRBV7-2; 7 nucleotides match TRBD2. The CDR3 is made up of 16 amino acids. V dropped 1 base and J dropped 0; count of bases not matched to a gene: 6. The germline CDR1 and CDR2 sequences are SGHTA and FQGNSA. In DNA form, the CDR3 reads TGTGCCAGCAGCTTAGTAGCGGGCGGGAGCTCCTACGAGCAGTACTTC. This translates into CASSLVAGGSSYEQYF.

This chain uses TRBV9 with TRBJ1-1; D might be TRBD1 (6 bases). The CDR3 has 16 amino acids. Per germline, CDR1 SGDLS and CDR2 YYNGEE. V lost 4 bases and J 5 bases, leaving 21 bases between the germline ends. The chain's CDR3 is CASSPGGGEVRTEAFF. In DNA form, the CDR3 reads TGTGCCAGCAGCCCGGGGGGGGGCGAAGTGAGGACTGAAGCTTTCTTT.

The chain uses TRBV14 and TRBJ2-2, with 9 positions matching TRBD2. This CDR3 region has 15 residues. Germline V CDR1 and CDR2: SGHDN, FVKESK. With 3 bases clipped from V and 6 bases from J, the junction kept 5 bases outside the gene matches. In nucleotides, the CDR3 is TGTGCCAGCAGCCAGGCCCGGACTAGCGCCGGGGAGCTGTTTTTT. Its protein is CASSQARTSAGELFF. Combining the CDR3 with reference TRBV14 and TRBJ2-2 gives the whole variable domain EAGVTQFPSHSVIEKGQTVTLRCDPISGHDNLYWYRRVMGKEIKFLLHFVKESKQDESGMPNNRFLAERTGGTYSTLKVQPAELEDSGVYFCASSQARTSAGELFFGEGSRLTVL.

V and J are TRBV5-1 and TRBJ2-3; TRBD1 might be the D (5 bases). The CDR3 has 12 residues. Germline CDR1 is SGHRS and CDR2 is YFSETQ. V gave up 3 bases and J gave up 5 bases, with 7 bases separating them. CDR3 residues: CASSWQGDTQYF. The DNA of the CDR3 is TGCGCCAGCAGCTGGCAGGGAGATACGCAGTATTTT.

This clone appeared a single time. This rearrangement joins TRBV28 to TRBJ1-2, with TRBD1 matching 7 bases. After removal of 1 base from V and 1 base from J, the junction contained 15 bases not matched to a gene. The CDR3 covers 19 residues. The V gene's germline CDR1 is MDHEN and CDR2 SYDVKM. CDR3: CASSLLSWTGEDRNYGYTF. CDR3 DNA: TGTGCCAGCAGTTTATTGTCCTGGACAGGAGAAGACCGTAACTATGGCTACACCTTC.

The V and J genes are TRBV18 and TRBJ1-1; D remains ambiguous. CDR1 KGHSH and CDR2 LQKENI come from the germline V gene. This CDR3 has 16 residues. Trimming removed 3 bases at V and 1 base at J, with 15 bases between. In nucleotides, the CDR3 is TGTGCCAGCTCACCGACAATAAATAACAGGAACACTGAAGCTTTCTTT. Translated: CASSPTINNRNTEAFF. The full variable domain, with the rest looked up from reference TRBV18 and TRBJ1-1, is NAGVMQNPRHLVRRRGQEARLRCSPMKGHSHVYWYRQLPEEGLKFMVYLQKENIIDESGMPKERFSAEFPKEGPSILRIQQVVRGDSAAYFCASSPTINNRNTEAFFGQGTRLTVV.

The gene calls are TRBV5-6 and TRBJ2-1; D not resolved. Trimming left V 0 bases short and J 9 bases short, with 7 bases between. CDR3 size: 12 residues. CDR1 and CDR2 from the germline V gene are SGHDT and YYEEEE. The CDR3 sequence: CASSLGDSEQFF. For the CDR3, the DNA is TGTGCCAGCAGCTTGGGAGACTCTGAGCAGTTCTTC.

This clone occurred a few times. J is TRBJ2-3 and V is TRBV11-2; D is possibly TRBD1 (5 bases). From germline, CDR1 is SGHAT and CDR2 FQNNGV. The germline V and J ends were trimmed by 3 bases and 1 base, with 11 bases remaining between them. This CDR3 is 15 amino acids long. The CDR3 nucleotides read TGTGCCAGCAGCTTTTTCCTCAGGGGCACAGATACGCAGTATTTT. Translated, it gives CASSFFLRGTDTQYF.